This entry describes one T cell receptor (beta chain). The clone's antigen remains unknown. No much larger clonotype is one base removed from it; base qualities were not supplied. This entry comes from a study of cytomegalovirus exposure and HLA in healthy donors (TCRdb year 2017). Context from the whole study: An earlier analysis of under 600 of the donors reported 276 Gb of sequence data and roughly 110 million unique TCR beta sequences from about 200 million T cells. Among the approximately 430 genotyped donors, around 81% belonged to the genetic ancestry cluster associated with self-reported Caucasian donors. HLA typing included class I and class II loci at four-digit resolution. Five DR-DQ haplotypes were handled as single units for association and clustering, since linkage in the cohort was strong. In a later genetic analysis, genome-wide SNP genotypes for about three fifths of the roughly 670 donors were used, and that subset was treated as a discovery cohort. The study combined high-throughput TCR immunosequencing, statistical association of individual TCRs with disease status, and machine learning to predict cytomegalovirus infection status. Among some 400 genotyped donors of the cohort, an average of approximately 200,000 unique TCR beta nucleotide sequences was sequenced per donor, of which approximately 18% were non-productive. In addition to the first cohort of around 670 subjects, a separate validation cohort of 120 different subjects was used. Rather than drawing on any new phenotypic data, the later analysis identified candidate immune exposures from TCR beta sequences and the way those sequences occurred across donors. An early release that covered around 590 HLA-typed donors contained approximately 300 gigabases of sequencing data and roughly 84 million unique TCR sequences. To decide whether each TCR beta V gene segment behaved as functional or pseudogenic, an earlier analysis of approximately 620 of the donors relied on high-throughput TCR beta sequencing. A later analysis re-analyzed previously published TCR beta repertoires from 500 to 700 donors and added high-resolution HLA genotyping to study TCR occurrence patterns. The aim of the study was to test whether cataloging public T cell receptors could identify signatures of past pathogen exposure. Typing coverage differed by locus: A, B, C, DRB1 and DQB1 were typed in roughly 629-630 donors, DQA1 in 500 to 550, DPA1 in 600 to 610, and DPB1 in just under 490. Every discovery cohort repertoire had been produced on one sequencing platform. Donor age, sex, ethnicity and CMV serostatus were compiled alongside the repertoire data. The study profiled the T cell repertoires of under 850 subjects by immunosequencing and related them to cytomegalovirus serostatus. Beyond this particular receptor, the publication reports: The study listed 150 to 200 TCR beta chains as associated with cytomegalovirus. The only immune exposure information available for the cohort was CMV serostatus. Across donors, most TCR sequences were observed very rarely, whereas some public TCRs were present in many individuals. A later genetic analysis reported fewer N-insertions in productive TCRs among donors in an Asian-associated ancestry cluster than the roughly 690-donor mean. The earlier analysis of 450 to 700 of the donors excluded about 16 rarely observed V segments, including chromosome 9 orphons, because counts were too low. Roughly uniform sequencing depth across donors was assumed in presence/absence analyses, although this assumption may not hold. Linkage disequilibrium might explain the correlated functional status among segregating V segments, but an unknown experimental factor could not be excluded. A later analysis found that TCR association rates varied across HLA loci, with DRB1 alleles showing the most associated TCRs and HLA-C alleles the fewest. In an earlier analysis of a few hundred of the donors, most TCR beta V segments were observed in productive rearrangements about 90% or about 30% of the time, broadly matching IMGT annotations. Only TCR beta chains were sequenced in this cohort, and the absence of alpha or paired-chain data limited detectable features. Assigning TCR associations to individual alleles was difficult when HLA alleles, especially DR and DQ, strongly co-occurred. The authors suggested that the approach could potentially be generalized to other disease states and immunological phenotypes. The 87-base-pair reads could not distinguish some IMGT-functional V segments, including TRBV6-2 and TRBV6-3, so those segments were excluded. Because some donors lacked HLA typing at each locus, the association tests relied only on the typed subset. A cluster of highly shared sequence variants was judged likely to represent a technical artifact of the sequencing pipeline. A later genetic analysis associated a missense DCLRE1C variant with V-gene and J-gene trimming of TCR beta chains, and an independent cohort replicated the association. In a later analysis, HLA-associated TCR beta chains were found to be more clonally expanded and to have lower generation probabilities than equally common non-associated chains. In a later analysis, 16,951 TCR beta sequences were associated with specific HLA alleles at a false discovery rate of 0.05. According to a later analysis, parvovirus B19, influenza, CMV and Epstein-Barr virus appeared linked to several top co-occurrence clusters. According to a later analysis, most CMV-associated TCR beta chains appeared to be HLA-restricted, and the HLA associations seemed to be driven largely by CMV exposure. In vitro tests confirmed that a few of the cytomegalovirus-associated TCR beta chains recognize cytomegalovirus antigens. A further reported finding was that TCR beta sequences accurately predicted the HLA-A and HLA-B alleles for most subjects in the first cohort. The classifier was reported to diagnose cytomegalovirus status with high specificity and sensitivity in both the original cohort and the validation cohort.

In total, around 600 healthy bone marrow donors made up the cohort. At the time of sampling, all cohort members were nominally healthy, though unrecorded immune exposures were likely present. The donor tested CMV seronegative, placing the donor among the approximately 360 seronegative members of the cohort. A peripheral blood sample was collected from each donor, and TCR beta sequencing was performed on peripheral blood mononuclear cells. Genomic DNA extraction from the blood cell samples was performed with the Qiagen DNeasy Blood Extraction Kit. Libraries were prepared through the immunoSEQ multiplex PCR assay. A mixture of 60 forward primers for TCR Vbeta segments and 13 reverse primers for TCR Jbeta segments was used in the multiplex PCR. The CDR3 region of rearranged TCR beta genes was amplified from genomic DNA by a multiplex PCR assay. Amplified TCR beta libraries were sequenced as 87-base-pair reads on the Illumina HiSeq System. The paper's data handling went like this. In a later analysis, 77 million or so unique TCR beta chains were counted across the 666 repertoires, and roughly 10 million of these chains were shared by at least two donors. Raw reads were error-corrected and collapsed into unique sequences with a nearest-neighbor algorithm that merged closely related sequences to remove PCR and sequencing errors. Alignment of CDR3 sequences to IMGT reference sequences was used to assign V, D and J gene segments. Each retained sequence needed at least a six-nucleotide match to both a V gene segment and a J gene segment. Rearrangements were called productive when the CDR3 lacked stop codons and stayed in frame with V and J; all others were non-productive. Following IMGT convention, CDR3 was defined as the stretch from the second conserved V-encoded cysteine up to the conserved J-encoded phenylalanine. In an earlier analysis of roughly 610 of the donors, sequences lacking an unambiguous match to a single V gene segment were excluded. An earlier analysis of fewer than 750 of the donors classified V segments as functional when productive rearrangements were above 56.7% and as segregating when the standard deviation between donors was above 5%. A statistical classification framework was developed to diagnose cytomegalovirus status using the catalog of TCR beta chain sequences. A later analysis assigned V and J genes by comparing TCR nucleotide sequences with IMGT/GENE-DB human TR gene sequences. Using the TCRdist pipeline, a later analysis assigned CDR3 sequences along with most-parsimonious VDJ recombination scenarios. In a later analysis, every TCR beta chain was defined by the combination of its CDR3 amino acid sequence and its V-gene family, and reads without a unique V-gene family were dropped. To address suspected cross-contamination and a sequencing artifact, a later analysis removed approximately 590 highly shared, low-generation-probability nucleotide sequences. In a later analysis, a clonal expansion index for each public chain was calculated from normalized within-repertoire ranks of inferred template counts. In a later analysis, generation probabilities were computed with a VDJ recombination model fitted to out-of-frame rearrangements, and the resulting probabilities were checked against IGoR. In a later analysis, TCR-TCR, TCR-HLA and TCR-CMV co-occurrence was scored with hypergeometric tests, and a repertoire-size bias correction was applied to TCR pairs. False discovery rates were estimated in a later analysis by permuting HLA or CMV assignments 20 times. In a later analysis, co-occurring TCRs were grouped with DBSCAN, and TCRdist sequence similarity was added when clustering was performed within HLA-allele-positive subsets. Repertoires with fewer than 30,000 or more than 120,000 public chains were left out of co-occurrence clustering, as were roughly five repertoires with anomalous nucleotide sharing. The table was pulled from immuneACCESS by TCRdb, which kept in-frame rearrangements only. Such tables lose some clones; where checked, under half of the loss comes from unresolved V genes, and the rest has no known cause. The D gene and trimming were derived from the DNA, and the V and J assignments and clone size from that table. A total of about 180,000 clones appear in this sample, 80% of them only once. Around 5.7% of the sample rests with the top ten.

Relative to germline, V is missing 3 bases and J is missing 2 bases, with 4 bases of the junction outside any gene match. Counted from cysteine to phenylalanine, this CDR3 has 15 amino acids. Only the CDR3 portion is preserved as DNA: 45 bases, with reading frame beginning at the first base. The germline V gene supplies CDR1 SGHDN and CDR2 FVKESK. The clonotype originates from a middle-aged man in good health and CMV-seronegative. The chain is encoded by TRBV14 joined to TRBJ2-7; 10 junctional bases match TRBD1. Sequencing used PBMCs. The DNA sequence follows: TGTGCCAGCAGCCAGGGGGACAGGGGCGCCTACGAGCAGTACTTC. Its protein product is CASSQGDRGAYEQYF. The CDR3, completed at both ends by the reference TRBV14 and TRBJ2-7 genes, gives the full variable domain EAGVTQFPSHSVIEKGQTVTLRCDPISGHDNLYWYRRVMGKEIKFLLHFVKESKQDESGMPNNRFLAERTGGTYSTLKVQPAELEDSGVYFCASSQGDRGAYEQYFGPGTRLTVT.